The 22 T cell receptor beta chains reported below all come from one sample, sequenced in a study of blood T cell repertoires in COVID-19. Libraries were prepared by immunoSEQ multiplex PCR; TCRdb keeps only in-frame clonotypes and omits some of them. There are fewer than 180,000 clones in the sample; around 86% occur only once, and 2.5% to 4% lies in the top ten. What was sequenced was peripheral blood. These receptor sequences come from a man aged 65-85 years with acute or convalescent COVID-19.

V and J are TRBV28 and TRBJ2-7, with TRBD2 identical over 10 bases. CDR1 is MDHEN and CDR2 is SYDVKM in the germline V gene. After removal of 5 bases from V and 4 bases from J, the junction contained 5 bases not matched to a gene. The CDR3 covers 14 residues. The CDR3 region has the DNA TGTGCCAGCAGTGCCCCGGGACTAGCGTACGAGCAGTACTTC. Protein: CASSAPGLAYEQYF. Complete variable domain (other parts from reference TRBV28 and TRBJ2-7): DVKVTQSSRYLVKRTGEKVFLECVQDMDHENMFWYRQDPGLGLRLIYFSYDVKMKEKGDIPEGYSVSREKKERFSLILESASTNQTSMYLCASSAPGLAYEQYFGPGTRLTVT.

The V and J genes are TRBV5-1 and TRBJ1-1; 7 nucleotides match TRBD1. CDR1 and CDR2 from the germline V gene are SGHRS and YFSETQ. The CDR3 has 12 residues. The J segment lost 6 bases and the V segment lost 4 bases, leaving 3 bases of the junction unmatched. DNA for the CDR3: TGCGCCAGCAGCCCGACAGGGTCTGAAGCTTTCTTT. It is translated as CASSPTGSEAFF.

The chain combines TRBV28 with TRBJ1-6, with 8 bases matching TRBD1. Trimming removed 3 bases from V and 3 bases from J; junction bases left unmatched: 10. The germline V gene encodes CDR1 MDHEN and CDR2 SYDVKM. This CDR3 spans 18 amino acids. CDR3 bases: TGTGCCAGCAGTTTTCCTACACAGGGGGACCACTATAATTCACCCCTCCACTTT. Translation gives CASSFPTQGDHYNSPLHF.

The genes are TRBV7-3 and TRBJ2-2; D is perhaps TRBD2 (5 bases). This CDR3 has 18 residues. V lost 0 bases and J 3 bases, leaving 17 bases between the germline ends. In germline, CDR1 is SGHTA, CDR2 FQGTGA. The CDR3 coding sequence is TGTGCCAGCAGCTTAACGCCGAGAAGCGGTGGGGACACCGGGGAGCTGTTTTTT. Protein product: CASSLTPRSGGDTGELFF.

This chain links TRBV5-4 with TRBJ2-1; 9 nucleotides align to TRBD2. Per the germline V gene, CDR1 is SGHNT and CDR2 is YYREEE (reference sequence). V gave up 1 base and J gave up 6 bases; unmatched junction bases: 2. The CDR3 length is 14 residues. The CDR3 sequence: CASSLSSGSNEQFF. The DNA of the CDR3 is TGTGCCAGCAGCTTGAGTAGCGGGAGCAATGAGCAGTTCTTC.

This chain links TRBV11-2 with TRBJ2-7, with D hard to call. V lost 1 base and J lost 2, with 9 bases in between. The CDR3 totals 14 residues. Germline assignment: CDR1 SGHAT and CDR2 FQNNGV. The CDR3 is CASSLAASAYEQYF. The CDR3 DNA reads TGTGCCAGCAGCTTAGCTGCCAGCGCCTACGAGCAGTACTTC.

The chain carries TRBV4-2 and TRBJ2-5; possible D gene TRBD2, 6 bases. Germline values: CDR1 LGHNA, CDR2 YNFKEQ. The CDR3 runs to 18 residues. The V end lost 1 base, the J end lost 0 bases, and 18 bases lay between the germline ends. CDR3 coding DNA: TGTGCCAGCAGCCAAGTCGACCCAAGCGGGTACTACCAAGAGACCCAGTACTTC. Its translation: CASSQVDPSGYYQETQYF.

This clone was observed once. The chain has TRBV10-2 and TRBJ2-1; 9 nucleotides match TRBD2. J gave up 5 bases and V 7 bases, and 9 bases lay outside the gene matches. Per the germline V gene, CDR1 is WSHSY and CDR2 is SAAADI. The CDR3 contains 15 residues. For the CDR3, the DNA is TGCGCCAGCATCCACCGACTAGCGGCAGACAATGAGCAGTTCTTC. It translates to CASIHRLAADNEQFF.

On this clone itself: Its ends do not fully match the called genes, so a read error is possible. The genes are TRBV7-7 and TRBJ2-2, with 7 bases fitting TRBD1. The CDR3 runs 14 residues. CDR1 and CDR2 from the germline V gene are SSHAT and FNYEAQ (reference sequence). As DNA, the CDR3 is TGTGCTAGCAGCCAGACAGGGTCCAACGGGGAGCTGTTTTTT. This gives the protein CASSQTGSNGELFF.

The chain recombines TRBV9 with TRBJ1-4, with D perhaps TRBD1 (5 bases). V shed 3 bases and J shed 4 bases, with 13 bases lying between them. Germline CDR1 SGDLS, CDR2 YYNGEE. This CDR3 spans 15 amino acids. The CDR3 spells CASSGLQAHNEKLFF. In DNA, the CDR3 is TGTGCCAGCAGCGGCCTACAGGCGCATAATGAAAAACTGTTTTTT. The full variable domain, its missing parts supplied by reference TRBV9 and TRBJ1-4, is DSGVTQTPKHLITATGQRVTLRCSPRSGDLSVYWYQQSLDQGLQFLIQYYNGEERAKGNILERFSAQQFPDLHSELNLSSLELGDSALYFCASSGLQAHNEKLFFGSGTQLSVL.

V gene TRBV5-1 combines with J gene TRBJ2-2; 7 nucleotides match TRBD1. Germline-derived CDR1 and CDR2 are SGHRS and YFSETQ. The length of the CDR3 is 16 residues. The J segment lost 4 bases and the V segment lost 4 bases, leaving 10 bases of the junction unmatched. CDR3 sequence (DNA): TGCGCCAGCAGCACTCGGGACAGAGTTACCACCGGGGAGCTGTTTTTT. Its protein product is CASSTRDRVTTGELFF.

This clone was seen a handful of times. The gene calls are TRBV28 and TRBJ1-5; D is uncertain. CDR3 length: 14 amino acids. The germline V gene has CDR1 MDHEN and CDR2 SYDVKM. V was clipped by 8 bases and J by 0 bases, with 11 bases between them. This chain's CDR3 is CASDGEYSNQPQHF. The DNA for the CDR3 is TGTGCCAGCGACGGAGAATATAGCAATCAGCCCCAGCATTTT.

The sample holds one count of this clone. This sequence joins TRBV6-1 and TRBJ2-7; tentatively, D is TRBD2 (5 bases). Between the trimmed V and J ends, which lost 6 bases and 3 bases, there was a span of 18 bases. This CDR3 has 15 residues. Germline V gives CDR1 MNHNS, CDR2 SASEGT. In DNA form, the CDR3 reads TGTGCCAGCAGATGGACTCTCGGGCCACACTACGAGCAGTACTTC. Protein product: CASRWTLGPHYEQYF.

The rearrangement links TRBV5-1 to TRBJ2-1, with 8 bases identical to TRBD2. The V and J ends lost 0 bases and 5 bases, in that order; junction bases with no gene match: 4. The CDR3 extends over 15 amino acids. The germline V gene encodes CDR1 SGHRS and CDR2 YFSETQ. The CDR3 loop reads CASSLVSGSNNEQFF. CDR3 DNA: TGCGCCAGCAGCTTGGTCAGCGGGAGTAACAATGAGCAGTTCTTC.

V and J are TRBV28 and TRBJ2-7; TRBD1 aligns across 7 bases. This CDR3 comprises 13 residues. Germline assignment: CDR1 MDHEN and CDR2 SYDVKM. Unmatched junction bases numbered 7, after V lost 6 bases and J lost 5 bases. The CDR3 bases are TGTGCCAGCAGAGAAGGACAGGCTGACGAGCAGTACTTC. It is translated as CASREGQADEQYF.

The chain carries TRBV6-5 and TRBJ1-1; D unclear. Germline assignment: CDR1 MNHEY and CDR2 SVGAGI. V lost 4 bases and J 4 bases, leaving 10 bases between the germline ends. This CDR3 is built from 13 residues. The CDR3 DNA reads TGTGCCAGCAGTTTGGGCAGTACCACTGAAGCTTTCTTT. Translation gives CASSLGSTTEAFF.

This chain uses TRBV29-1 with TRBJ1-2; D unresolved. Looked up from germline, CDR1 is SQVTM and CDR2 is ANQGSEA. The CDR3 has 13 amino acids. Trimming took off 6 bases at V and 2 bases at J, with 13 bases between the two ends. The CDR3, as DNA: TGCAGCGTAGTTCCCCTCAGGAACTATGGCTACACCTTC. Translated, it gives CSVVPLRNYGYTF.

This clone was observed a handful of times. The CDR3 DNA follows: TGTGCCAGCAACAGGCACTCCAATTCACCCCTCCACTTT. Translation gives CASNRHSNSPLHF. The V call is TRBV6-5, the J call TRBJ1-6; TRBD1 might be the D (5 bases). V gave up 7 bases and J gave up 7 bases, with 11 bases separating them. The CDR3 consists of 13 residues. CDR1 and CDR2 (germline): MNHEY, SVGAGI.

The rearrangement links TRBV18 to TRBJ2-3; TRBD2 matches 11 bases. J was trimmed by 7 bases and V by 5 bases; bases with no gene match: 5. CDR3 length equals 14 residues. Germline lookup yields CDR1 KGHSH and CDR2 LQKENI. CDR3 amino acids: CASSAGTSGYTQYF. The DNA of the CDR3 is TGTGCCAGCTCAGCCGGGACTAGCGGCTATACGCAGTATTTT.

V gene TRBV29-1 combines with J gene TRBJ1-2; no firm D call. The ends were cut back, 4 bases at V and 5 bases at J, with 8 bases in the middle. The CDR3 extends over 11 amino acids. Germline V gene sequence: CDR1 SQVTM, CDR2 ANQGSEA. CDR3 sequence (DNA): TGCAGCGTTGGGCCGGGGTATGGCTACACCTTC. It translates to CSVGPGYGYTF.

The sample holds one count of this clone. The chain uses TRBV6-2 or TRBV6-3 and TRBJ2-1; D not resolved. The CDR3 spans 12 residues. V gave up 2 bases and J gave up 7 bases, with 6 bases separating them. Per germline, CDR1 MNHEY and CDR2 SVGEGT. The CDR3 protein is CASSYPLNEQFF. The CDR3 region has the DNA TGTGCCAGCAGTTACCCGCTAAATGAGCAGTTCTTC.

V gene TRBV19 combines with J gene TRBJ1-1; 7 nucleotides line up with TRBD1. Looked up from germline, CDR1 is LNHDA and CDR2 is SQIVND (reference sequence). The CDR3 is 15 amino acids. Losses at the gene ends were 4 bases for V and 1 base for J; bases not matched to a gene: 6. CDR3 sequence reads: CASSSQDRSNTEAFF. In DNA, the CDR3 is TGTGCCAGTAGTAGCCAGGACAGGTCGAACACTGAAGCTTTCTTT.